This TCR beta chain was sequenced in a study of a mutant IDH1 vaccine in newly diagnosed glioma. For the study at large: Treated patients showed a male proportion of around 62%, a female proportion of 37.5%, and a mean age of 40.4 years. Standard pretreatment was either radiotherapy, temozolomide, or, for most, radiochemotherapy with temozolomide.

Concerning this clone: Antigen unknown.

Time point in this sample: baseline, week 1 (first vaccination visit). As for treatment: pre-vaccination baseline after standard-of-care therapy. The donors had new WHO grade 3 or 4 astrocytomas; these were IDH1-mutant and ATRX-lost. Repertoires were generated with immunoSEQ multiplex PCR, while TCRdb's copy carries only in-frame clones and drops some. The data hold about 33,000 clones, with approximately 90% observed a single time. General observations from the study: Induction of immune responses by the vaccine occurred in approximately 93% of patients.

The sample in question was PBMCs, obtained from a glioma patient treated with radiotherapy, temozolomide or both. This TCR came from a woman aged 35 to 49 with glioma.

This CDR3 is CASSRDISNQPQHF. CDR3 nucleotide sequence: TGCGCCAGCAGCCGGGACATTAGCAATCAGCCCCAGCATTTT. The chain couples TRBV4-1 to TRBJ1-5; the D gene is possibly TRBD1 (6 bases). V lost 4 bases and J 0 bases, leaving 7 bases between the germline ends. Per the germline V gene, CDR1 is MGHRA and CDR2 is YSYEKL. CDR3 length: 14 amino acids.